This T cell receptor beta chain was profiled in a study of blood T cell repertoires in COVID-19. As for the study in general: Acute and convalescent COVID-19 samples came from the United States, Italy and Spain. PBMCs, B-cell-depleted T cells, or T cells provided the cDNA or gDNA that made up the material.

During active infection, Seattle patients enrolled and were then monitored through disease. The CDR3 has 11 residues. The germline V gene has CDR1 SQVTM and CDR2 ANQGSEA. Trimming removed 7 bases from V and 1 base from J, with 7 bases in between. In the original workflow: Amplifying reference gene primers gave estimates of nucleated cell counts. The data were produced by immunoSEQ multiplex PCR, yet TCRdb's version contains in-frame clones alone and is incomplete. That table furnishes V, J and clone size, whereas the DNA furnished D and trimming. The sample lists hundreds of thousands of clones, over 75% occurring once.

The chain has TRBV29-1 and TRBJ1-1; D unresolved. The sample taken for sequencing was peripheral blood. The TCR sequence derives from a man aged 45-65 years with COVID-19, enrolled during active disease. In DNA, the CDR3 is TGCAGCGGGAGGGAGAACACTGAAGCTTTCTTT. This gives the protein CSGRENTEAFF. Full variable domain (remainder filled in from reference TRBV29-1 and TRBJ1-1): SAVISQKPSRDICQRGTSLTIQCQVDSQVTMMFWYRQQPGQSLTLIATANQGSEATYESGFVIDKFPISRPNLTFSTLTVSNMSPEDSSIYLCSGRENTEAFFGQGTRLTVV.